Reported below is one T cell receptor (beta chain). No cognate antigen has been identified for it. The input lacks base qualities; no much larger clone sits a single base away. The CDR3 spans 13 residues, from the cysteine through the phenylalanine. Just the 39-base CDR3 DNA is kept, in frame starting at base 1. The germline V gene specifies SGDLS as CDR1 and YYNGEE as CDR2. Germline trimming: 3 bases from V, 4 bases from J; junction bases outside gene matches: 1. The immunoSEQ hsTCRbeta Kit was used to sequence TCR beta CDR3 regions from DNA. The original pipeline was this. The ImmunoSEQ Analyzer was used to analyse the TCR sequencing data. T cell clonality was defined as 1 minus Pielou's evenness computed on productive rearrangements. The inverse Simpson index, applied to productive templates, was used to measure T cell diversity. T cell density was defined as TCR beta template counts normalized to usable DNA, with usable DNA estimated by amplification and sequencing of housekeeping genes. TCR metrics were compared across histologic stages using two-sided Kruskal-Wallis tests. Held by TCRdb, this immuneACCESS table contains in-frame sequences only and omits some clones. Under half of the omission traces to an unresolved V gene where checked; the cause of the rest is unknown. D and trimming come from the DNA, and the V and J calls and clone size come from that table. Counted in this sample were 12,000 to 15,000 clones; 85% of them appeared once. The ten largest clonotypes hold around 2.9% of the sample.

Between the mid-2010s and the late 2010s, the patients underwent resection in either Japan or China. Two lung cancer pathologists independently reviewed H&E slides to confirm the histologic diagnosis of every case. Premalignant or tumor cells were enriched for nucleic acid extraction by macro-dissection performed after pathologic assessment. The AllPrep DNA/RNA FFPE Kit was used to isolate DNA from FFPE tissue. The entry originates in a study of immune evolution from preneoplasia to lung adenocarcinoma (dated by TCRdb to about 2021). Some background on the complete study: HLA loss of heterozygosity was seen in roughly 6.6%, 14% and 36% of AIS, MIA and ADC lesions, and in no AAH lesions. Resected precursor lesions (AAH, AIS, MIA) and invasive adenocarcinomas were compared against paired morphologically normal lung tissue. TCR sequencing data came from roughly 51 patients. Sample size was based on specimen availability rather than a prior power calculation. A total of approximately 50 patients with pulmonary nodules who underwent surgical resection were included in the overall cohort. POLYSOLVER was used to infer Class I HLA alleles from exome data, and LOHHLA was used to detect allele-specific HLA loss. According to the study, more than 95 samples went through TCR sequencing. The study used immune gene expression, TCR sequencing and multiplex immunofluorescence to profile the immune contexture of lung adenocarcinoma precursors and invasive adenocarcinoma. The immune data were integrated with whole exome sequencing and methylation data from the same cohort of nodules. Overall study results and their limits: Compared with EGFR-mutant or double wild-type lesions, KRAS-mutant nodules had the highest T cell clonality. The findings rested on association rather than direct causation, and larger cohorts with long-term follow-up and longitudinal biopsies were considered necessary. Normal lung showed the highest clonality, whereas later-stage lesions appeared to have higher T cell density and diversity but lower clonality. Normal lung had the highest top T cell clone frequencies, and these frequencies appeared to fall progressively from AAH through AIS, MIA and invasive adenocarcinoma. Because every patient came from Japan and China, how well the results apply to Western populations was uncertain.

This receptor chain uses TRBV9 and TRBJ1-1, and 9 junctional nucleotides match TRBD1. The sample consisted of FFPE lung adenocarcinoma in situ tissue. This sample's cell subset or site label indicates: preinvasive adenocarcinoma in situ (AIS). The receptor was derived from a donor of 70 years or more with lung adenocarcinoma. The CDR3 protein sequence reads: CASSEGQGTEAFF. The nucleotide sequence is TGTGCCAGCAGCGAGGGACAGGGCACTGAAGCTTTCTTT.